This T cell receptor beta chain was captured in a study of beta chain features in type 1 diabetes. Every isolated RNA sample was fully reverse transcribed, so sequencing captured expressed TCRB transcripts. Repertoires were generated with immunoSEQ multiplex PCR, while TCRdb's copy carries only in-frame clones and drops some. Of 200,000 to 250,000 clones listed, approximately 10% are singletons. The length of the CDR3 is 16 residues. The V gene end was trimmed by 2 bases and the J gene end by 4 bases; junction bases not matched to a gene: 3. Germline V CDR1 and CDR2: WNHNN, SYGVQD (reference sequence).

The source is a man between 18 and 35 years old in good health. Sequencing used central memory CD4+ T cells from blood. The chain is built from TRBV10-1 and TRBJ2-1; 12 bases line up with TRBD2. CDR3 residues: CASSEKLAGGYNEQFF. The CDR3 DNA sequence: TGCGCCAGCAGTGAGAAACTAGCGGGAGGATACAATGAGCAGTTCTTC.